This TCR beta chain was profiled in a study of blood T cell repertoires in COVID-19. Turning to the study itself: The analysed material was cDNA or gDNA that came from T cells, B-cell-depleted T cells, or PBMCs.

Profiling relied on immunoSEQ multiplex PCR, and the TCRdb table lists in-frame clones only, not all of them. The sample lists over 400,000 clones; 70% to 90% were seen once. Per germline, CDR1 KGHSH and CDR2 LQKENI. CDR3 length: 16 amino acids. With 6 bases clipped from V and 4 bases from J, the junction kept 10 bases outside the gene matches. Sequences were obtained from peripheral blood. This receptor was obtained from a human donor in a cohort sampled during active COVID-19. This chain joins TRBV18 and TRBJ1-1; 11 positions match TRBD1. The CDR3 nucleotides are TGTGCCAGCTCGTCCCATCCCGGGACAGGGGGCACTGAAGCTTTCTTT. Its translation is CASSSHPGTGGTEAFF.